Listed here is a single T cell receptor (beta chain). The table came from immunoSEQ multiplex PCR; TCRdb's copy has only in-frame clones and leaves some out. There are nearly 200,000 clones in the sample; 80% to 90% occur only once, and 5.1% lies in the top ten. Germline V gene lookup returns CDR1 KGHSH and CDR2 LQKENI. The CDR3 has 15 amino acids. V was clipped by 0 bases and J by 5 bases; unmatched bases: 6. The data are from a study of blood T cell repertoires in COVID-19. The sequenced sample was peripheral blood. The chain recombines TRBV18 with TRBJ1-2; 7 positions match TRBD1. The clonotype comes from a woman in her sixties or seventies with active or convalescent COVID-19. Written as DNA, the CDR3 is TGTGCCAGCTCACCACCCACAGGGGTCGCTTATGGCTACACCTTC. Translating it yields CASSPPTGVAYGYTF.